The 15 T cell receptor beta chains below all came from one sample that was sequenced in a study of T cell responses to AZD1222 COVID-19 vaccine. Sequenced by immunoSEQ multiplex PCR; TCRdb stores in-frame clones only, minus some. The repertoire consists of about 120,000 clones, with around 92% occurring once and the leading ten covering about 7.5%. Specimen: peripheral blood, collected 28 days after the second AZD1222 dose. All receptors come from an adult who received the AZD1222 COVID-19 vaccine.

The J gene is TRBJ2-7, the V gene TRBV27; 7 nucleotides line up with TRBD1. Looked up from germline, CDR1 is MNHEY and CDR2 is SMNVEV (reference sequence). V was clipped by 6 bases and J by 2 bases; unmatched bases: 7. The CDR3 is 14 residues long. CDR3 sequence: CASSQRQGPYEQYF. In DNA, the CDR3 is TGTGCCAGCAGCCAGAGACAGGGACCCTACGAGCAGTACTTC.

The chain combines TRBV4-1 with TRBJ2-7; the D gene is possibly TRBD2 (7 bases). This CDR3 comprises 17 residues. With 2 bases removed from V and 4 bases from J, the gap between germline ends came to 21 bases. Germline CDR1 reads MGHRA; CDR2 reads YSYEKL. The CDR3 region has the DNA TGCGCCAGCAGCCAACTTAACATACGGGGGGCGTGGTACGAGCAGTACTTC. Translating gives CASSQLNIRGAWYEQYF.

This chain joins TRBV10-2 and TRBJ1-6, with a tentative D call TRBD1 (6 bases). Trimming removed 2 bases at V and 10 bases at J, with 15 bases between. CDR1 WSHSY and CDR2 SAAADI come from the germline V gene. The CDR3 spans 15 residues. The CDR3 DNA is TGCGCCAGCAGTGAGGGGGCCGGGGGCGGCTCACCCCTCCACTTT. This sequence encodes CASSEGAGGGSPLHF.

The chain links TRBV19 to TRBJ1-3, with D perhaps TRBD1 (5 bases). Germline values: CDR1 LNHDA, CDR2 SQIVND (reference sequence). The V end lost 1 base, the J end lost 1 base, and 17 bases lay between the germline ends. The CDR3 totals 18 residues. The CDR3 region has the DNA TGTGCCAGTAGTATAGTGGGGACCGCGTTCGGGTCTGGAAACACCATATATTTT. It encodes CASSIVGTAFGSGNTIYF.

The chain is built from TRBV28 and TRBJ1-2; D gene uncertain. The V gene's germline CDR1 is MDHEN and CDR2 SYDVKM. Trimming took 3 bases from V and 0 from J, leaving 5 bases between them. The CDR3 is made up of 13 amino acids. The CDR3 sequence is CASSFNANYGYTF. In DNA, the CDR3 is TGTGCCAGCAGTTTTAATGCTAACTATGGCTACACCTTC.

This chain uses TRBV15 with TRBJ2-4; no firm D call. The germline CDR1 and CDR2 sequences are LNHNV and YYDKDF (reference sequence). This CDR3 is built from 13 residues. The germline V and J ends were trimmed by 2 bases and 6 bases, with 8 bases remaining between them. The CDR3 nucleotides are TGTGCCACCAGCAGACCGGACCTAAACATTCAGTACTTC. Its protein product is CATSRPDLNIQYF.

This chain joins TRBV28 and TRBJ1-3, with a possible D match to TRBD1 (5 bases). Germline V gene data show CDR1 as MDHEN and CDR2 as SYDVKM. The V end lost 10 bases, the J end lost 0 bases, and 16 bases lay between the germline ends. This CDR3 is 15 amino acids long. CDR3 sequence: CATGANTNSGNTIYF. The CDR3 nucleotides read TGTGCCACCGGGGCAAATACCAACTCTGGAAACACCATATATTTT. The full variable domain, rest sourced from reference TRBV28 and TRBJ1-3, is DVKVTQSSRYLVKRTGEKVFLECVQDMDHENMFWYRQDPGLGLRLIYFSYDVKMKEKGDIPEGYSVSREKKERFSLILESASTNQTSMYLCATGANTNSGNTIYFGEGSWLTVV.

This chain connects TRBV5-1 to TRBJ2-1, with a tentative D call TRBD2 (5 bases). Deletions cut 3 bases from V and 3 bases from J, with 13 bases between. Germline-derived CDR1 and CDR2 are SGHRS and YFSETQ. The CDR3 spans 15 residues. DNA of the CDR3: TGCGCCAGCAGCTCAGGACTCACGAGCTACAATGAGCAGTTCTTC. Its protein is CASSSGLTSYNEQFF.

The chain is built from TRBV3-1 (or the pseudogene TRBV3-2) and TRBJ1-1; D is ambiguous. The CDR3 loop spans 13 amino acids. V lost 6 bases, J lost 7 bases, and 15 bases lay in between. Germline V gene data show CDR1 as LGHDT and CDR2 as YNNKEL (reference sequence). Here the CDR3 reads CASRHRAGGEAFF. The CDR3, as DNA: TGTGCCAGCAGACACAGAGCAGGCGGTGAAGCTTTCTTT.

The CDR3: CASRVGPGTYEQYF. The CDR3, as DNA: TGTGCCAGCAGGGTCGGCCCAGGGACCTACGAGCAGTACTTC. The genes are TRBV25-1 and TRBJ2-7, with D possibly matching TRBD1 (5 bases). With 6 bases removed from V and 2 bases from J, the gap between germline ends came to 14 bases. CDR1 and CDR2 (germline): MGHDK, SYGVNS. The CDR3 is 14 residues long.

J is TRBJ2-3 and V is TRBV5-1, with D hard to call. The V gene's germline CDR1 is SGHRS and CDR2 YFSETQ. Trimming removed 0 bases at V and 1 base at J, with 12 bases between. CDR3 length equals 16 residues. The CDR3 protein is CASSLEPGPRTDTQYF. The CDR3 DNA reads TGCGCCAGCAGCTTGGAACCAGGACCACGCACAGATACGCAGTATTTT.

The V and J genes are TRBV10-3 and TRBJ2-2; TRBD1 matches at 8 bases. The V and J ends lost 2 bases and 7 bases, in that order; junction bases with no gene match: 15. The CDR3 has 18 amino acids. The V gene's germline CDR1 is ENHRY and CDR2 SYGVKD. The chain's CDR3 is CAISEPNNQGARVGELFF. In nucleotides, the CDR3 is TGTGCCATCAGTGAGCCGAATAACCAGGGGGCGCGGGTCGGGGAGCTGTTTTTT.

The chain joins TRBV19 to TRBJ2-3, with 8 bases identical to TRBD1. The CDR3 loop spans 16 amino acids. Germline loops: CDR1 LNHDA, CDR2 SQIVND (reference sequence). V gave up 0 bases and J gave up 6 bases; unmatched junction bases: 8. Here the CDR3 DNA reads TGTGCCAGTAGTATAGAAGGCGGCAGGGGGCGGGATACGCAGTATTTT. Protein sequence: CASSIEGGRGRDTQYF.

This clone was observed a single time. The chain is built from TRBV24-1 and TRBJ2-5; D not resolved. Germline-derived CDR1 and CDR2 are KGHDR and SFDVKD. This CDR3 comprises 10 residues. Between the trimmed V and J ends, which lost 10 bases and 7 bases, there was a span of 9 bases. CDR3 DNA: TGTGCCACGGGGTCATCGACCCAGTACTTC. It codes for CATGSSTQYF.

The rearrangement uses TRBV28 and TRBJ1-3; D gene ambiguous. CDR3 size: 15 residues. CDR1 and CDR2 from the germline V gene are MDHEN and SYDVKM. V shed 1 base and J shed 0 bases, with 7 bases lying between them. The CDR3 reads CASSLFPSSGNTIYF. In DNA form, the CDR3 reads TGTGCCAGCAGTTTATTCCCAAGCTCTGGAAACACCATATATTTT.